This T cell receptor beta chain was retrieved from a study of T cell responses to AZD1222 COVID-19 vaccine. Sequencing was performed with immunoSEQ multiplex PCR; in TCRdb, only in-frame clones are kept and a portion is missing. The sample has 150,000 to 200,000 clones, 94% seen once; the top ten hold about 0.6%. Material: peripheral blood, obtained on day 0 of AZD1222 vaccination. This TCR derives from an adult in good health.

The CDR3 reads CASSSRGDGYTF. The CDR3 nucleotides are TGTGCCAGCAGTTCCAGGGGAGATGGCTACACCTTC. This chain joins TRBV7-9 and TRBJ1-2; the D gene is possibly TRBD1 (6 bases). There are 12 residues in the CDR3. Germline CDR1 is SEHNR and CDR2 is FQNEAQ (reference sequence). V lost 6 bases, J lost 6 bases, and 11 bases lay in between.